Listed below are T cell receptor beta chains from one sample, sequenced in a study of T cell responses to AZD1222 COVID-19 vaccine. The method was immunoSEQ multiplex PCR; TCRdb's version includes in-frame clones alone and lacks a portion of them. The sample includes 150,000 to 200,000 clones, 90% of them seen just once. The material was peripheral blood, obtained on day 0 of AZD1222 vaccination. The receptors come from an adult in good health. CDR3s include the opening cysteine and the closing phenylalanine or tryptophan. A D gene is named only where the DNA matches it firmly. Only part of the rows carry a size: once, few, many, or a class if the clone is expanded.

V gene	D gene	clone size	J gene	CDR3 DNA	CDR3 protein
TRBV5-1	NA	NA	TRBJ2-5	TGCGCCAGCAGCTTGGGGCCCCTGGGAAAAGAGACCCAGTACTTC	CASSLGPLGKETQYF
TRBV7-2	NA	NA	TRBJ1-5	TGTGCCAGCAGCTTAGCCGTCCAGGGAAGGTCTTATAGCAATCAGCCCCAGCATTTT	CASSLAVQGRSYSNQPQHF
TRBV28	NA	NA	TRBJ1-6	TGTGCCAGCAGCGGCGGGACGGCGAGCTCCTATAATTCACCCCTCCACTTT	CASSGGTASSYNSPLHF
TRBV28	TRBD1	NA	TRBJ1-2	TGTGCCAGCAGTGGGTGGACAGGAGCTAACTATGGCTACACCTTC	CASSGWTGANYGYTF
TRBV7-2	NA	NA	TRBJ2-5	TGTGCCAGCAGCGACCGTGCTGACCGGACCCAGTACTTC	CASSDRADRTQYF
TRBV6-6	NA	few	TRBJ1-3	TGTGCCAGCAGTCCAACTATACTACCGGGGTCTGGAAACACCATATATTTT	CASSPTILPGSGNTIYF
TRBV28	NA	NA	TRBJ1-6	TGTGCCAGCAGTTTCCAGTCAAATTCACCCCTCCACTTT	CASSFQSNSPLHF
TRBV29-1	NA	NA	TRBJ2-5	TGCAGCGTTGCCCATAGAACACAAGAGACCCAGTACTTC	CSVAHRTQETQYF
TRBV4-3	NA	NA	TRBJ2-2	TGCGCCAGCAGCCAAGAGCAAAAAGTCGGGGTGAATGCCGGGGAGCTGTTTTTT	CASSQEQKVGVNAGELFF
TRBV6-5	NA	NA	TRBJ1-4	TGTGCCAGCAAGCGGCAGGTGGCGGAAAAACTGTTTTTT	CASKRQVAEKLFF
TRBV20-1	TRBD1	NA	TRBJ2-4	TGCAGTGCCCACAGGGGGAACATTCAGTACTTC	CSAHRGNIQYF
TRBV3-1/TRBV3-2	TRBD2	NA	TRBJ2-1	TGTGCCAGCAGCCCAATCCGGACTAGCGGGAGGGCCCGGGGTAGAAATGAGCAGTTCTTC	CASSPIRTSGRARGRNEQFF
TRBV30	NA	NA	TRBJ1-4	TGTGCCTGGGTACGGGGGACTAATGAAAAACTGTTTTTT	CAWVRGTNEKLFF
TRBV6-4	TRBD1	NA	TRBJ1-5	TGTGCCAGCAGCCCTACAGGGGGCGCGGGCAATCAGCCCCAGCATTTT	CASSPTGGAGNQPQHF
TRBV6-2/TRBV6-3	NA	NA	TRBJ2-4	TGTGCCAGCAGTCCACGCGACAGGAAAAACATTCAGTACTTC	CASSPRDRKNIQYF
TRBV6-5	TRBD1	once	TRBJ1-2	TGTGCCAGCAGTCCTTGGGACAGGGAGGGCTATGGCTACACCTTC	CASSPWDREGYGYTF
TRBV28	TRBD2	once	TRBJ2-7	TGTGCCAGCAGTTCCCCCGGACTAGCGGGAGGTTCTACCTACGAGCAGTACTTC	CASSSPGLAGGSTYEQYF
TRBV1	NA	NA	TRBJ1-2	TGCACCAGCAGCCACCAATCGGGGGGGACACGGGGCTACACCTTC	CTSSHQSGGTRGYTF
TRBV18	TRBD1	once	TRBJ1-6	TGTGCCAGCTCGCTTACAGGGGATAATTCACCCCTCCACTTT	CASSLTGDNSPLHF
TRBV7-2	NA	NA	TRBJ2-1	TGTGCCAGCAGCTTAGTGGTTCGGGGGAGCTCCTACAATGAGCAGTTCTTC	CASSLVVRGSSYNEQFF
TRBV24-1	NA	NA	TRBJ2-5	TGTGCCACCAGTGATGGGGGTGTCGCTCAAGAGACCCAGTACTTC	CATSDGGVAQETQYF
TRBV9	TRBD1	NA	TRBJ1-4	TGTGCCAGCAGCCTTGGGGGGTACAGGGGGCGGAAACTGTTTTTT	CASSLGGYRGRKLFF
TRBV20-1	NA	NA	TRBJ2-1	TGCAGTGCTAGAGACAATGAGCAGTTCTTC	CSARDNEQFF
TRBV28	NA	NA	TRBJ1-2	TGTGCCAGCAGTTCTACAGGCTCCGCTAACTATGGCTACACCTTC	CASSSTGSANYGYTF
TRBV28	NA	NA	TRBJ1-5	TGTGCCAGCAGAACCCTTTCGGGGACGAGGGTTCAGCCCCAGCATTTT	CASRTLSGTRVQPQHF
TRBV15	TRBD1	NA	TRBJ1-4	TGTGCCACCAGCAGAGAGGCTGCGACAGGGGAAAAACTGTTTTTT	CATSREAATGEKLFF
TRBV3-1/TRBV3-2	NA	NA	TRBJ2-5	TGTGCCAGCAGCCCGCTACAGGGAAGGGAGACCCAGTACTTC	CASSPLQGRETQYF
TRBV11-2	TRBD1	NA	TRBJ2-3	TGTGCCAGCAGCTCATCCGGGACAGGGGGTACGCAGTATTTT	CASSSSGTGGTQYF
TRBV7-2	NA	NA	TRBJ2-7	TGTGCCAGCAGCGTATCGCCAGGGGCAGAGCTCTACGAGCAGTACTTC	CASSVSPGAELYEQYF
TRBV27	NA	NA	TRBJ1-5	TGTGCCAGCAGTTTAGGTGGGATTCAGCCCCAGCATTTT	CASSLGGIQPQHF
TRBV12-5	NA	NA	TRBJ2-1	TGTGCTAGTGGTCCCCCCGTGGGACCTGAGCAGTTCTTC	CASGPPVGPEQFF
TRBV18	NA	NA	TRBJ1-2	TGTGCCAGCTCACCAAGGGGGGAGGATGGCTACACCTTC	CASSPRGEDGYTF
TRBV19	NA	NA	TRBJ2-7	TGTGCCAGTAGTATTGAGGCAGCCAGCTCCTACGAGCAGTACTTC	CASSIEAASSYEQYF
TRBV9	TRBD1	NA	TRBJ2-7	TGTGCCAGCAGCGTAGTACAGGGGGCAGACGAGCAGTACTTC	CASSVVQGADEQYF
TRBV3-1/TRBV3-2	NA	NA	TRBJ1-3	TGTGCCAGCAGCCAAGATACAGTAGCTGGAAACACCATATATTTT	CASSQDTVAGNTIYF
TRBV2	NA	NA	TRBJ1-1	TGTGCCAGCAATCCCCCCGGCGCGGGGGTTGACAACACTGAAGCTTTCTTT	CASNPPGAGVDNTEAFF
TRBV2	NA	NA	TRBJ1-5	TGTGCCAGCAGTGATACCGTGCGGCCCCAGCATTTT	CASSDTVRPQHF
TRBV28	NA	NA	TRBJ1-2	TGTGCCAGCAGCGGGGCAGGGCATGGCTACACCTTC	CASSGAGHGYTF
TRBV19	NA	NA	TRBJ1-2	TGTGCCAGTAGTATAGATGGCGTCAACTATGGCTACACCTTC	CASSIDGVNYGYTF
TRBV4-3	TRBD1	NA	TRBJ2-6	TGCGCCAGCAGCCAAGATAGACAGGGTTTCTCTGGGGCCAACGTCCTGACTTTC	CASSQDRQGFSGANVLTF
TRBV5-1	TRBD1	NA	TRBJ1-2	TGCGCCAGCAGGCTGTCAGGGACAGCCAACAACTATGGCTACACCTTC	CASRLSGTANNYGYTF
TRBV6-5	TRBD2	NA	TRBJ2-3	TGTGCCAGCAGACCCGGGACTAGCAATACGCAGTATTTT	CASRPGTSNTQYF
TRBV10-2	NA	NA	TRBJ2-3	TGCGCCAGCAGTGAGTCTAGGCCGAGGCGGGTCACAGATACGCAGTATTTT	CASSESRPRRVTDTQYF
TRBV2	NA	NA	TRBJ2-5	TGTGCCAGCAGTAAGGCTTTTAGTCAAGAGACCCAGTACTTC	CASSKAFSQETQYF
TRBV24-1	TRBD1	NA	TRBJ2-2	TGTGCCACTCGCAGGGGGCAAAACACCGGGGAGCTGTTTTTT	CATRRGQNTGELFF
TRBV7-2	TRBD2	NA	TRBJ2-3	TGTGCCAGCAGCTTAGGCCTAGCGGGAGCAGATACGCAGTATTTT	CASSLGLAGADTQYF
TRBV3-1/TRBV3-2	TRBD1	NA	TRBJ1-4	TGTGCCAGCAGATCCGAACAGGGGGGGGCGTTTCAAAAACTGTTTTTT	CASRSEQGGAFQKLFF
TRBV27	NA	NA	TRBJ2-1	TGTGCCAGCAGTTTACGGTACTCCTACAATGAGCAGTTCTTC	CASSLRYSYNEQFF
TRBV28	NA	few	TRBJ1-5	TGTGCCAGCAGTTTAACACTCACGGGGAATCAGCCCCAGCATTTT	CASSLTLTGNQPQHF
TRBV7-3	NA	NA	TRBJ1-2	TGTGCCAGCAGCTTGCTTTCCGGGAGAAGGCAGGGCCCGGGGGACTATGGCTACACCTTC	CASSLLSGRRQGPGDYGYTF
TRBV2	TRBD2	NA	TRBJ2-5	TGTGCCAGCAGTGAAATGGGAGGGCCTCAAGAGACCCAGTACTTC	CASSEMGGPQETQYF
TRBV7-3	NA	NA	TRBJ2-3	TGTGCCAGCAGCGATACCCGCACAGATACGCAGTATTTT	CASSDTRTDTQYF